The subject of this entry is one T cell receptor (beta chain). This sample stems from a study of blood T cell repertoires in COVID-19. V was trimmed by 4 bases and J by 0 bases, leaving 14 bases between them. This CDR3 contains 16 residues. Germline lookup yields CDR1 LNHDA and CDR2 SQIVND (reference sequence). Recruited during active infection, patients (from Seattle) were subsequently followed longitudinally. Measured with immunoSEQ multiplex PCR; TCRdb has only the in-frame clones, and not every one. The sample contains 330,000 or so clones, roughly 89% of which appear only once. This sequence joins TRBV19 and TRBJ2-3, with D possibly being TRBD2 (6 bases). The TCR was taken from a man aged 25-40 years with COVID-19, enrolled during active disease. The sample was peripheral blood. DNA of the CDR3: TGTGCCAGTAGTACCTCGACGGCGGGGAGCACAGATACGCAGTATTTT. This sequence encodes CASSTSTAGSTDTQYF.